A selection of T cell receptor beta chains follows, all from one sample in a study of CD8 T cells in Susac syndrome. From the immunoSEQ multiplex PCR reads, TCRdb called clonotypes with MiXCR, one entry per CDR3 protein. Of about 140,000 distinct CDR3 sequences detected, 95% appear once; the ten largest clones hold about 0.15%. Sequencing was performed on CD4+ T cells from PBMCs. The receptors derive from a human donor with Susac syndrome. The CDR3 runs from the conserved cysteine through the conserved F or W. A D gene is named only where the DNA matches it firmly. For some rows the clone size is stated as once, few or many, or as a class when expanded; others skip it.

clone_size | d_call | v_call | cdr3_aa
NA | TRBD1 | TRBV7-2 | CASSFLWGQQETQYF
once | NA | TRBV20-1 | CSARGLETQYF
NA | NA | TRBV20-1 | CSAALDRDGYTF
NA | NA | TRBV6-6 | CASTGDEQFF
NA | TRBD1 | TRBV30 | CAWGTGEAFF
NA | NA | TRBV4-3 | CASSQGAGNQPQHF
NA | TRBD2 | TRBV20-1 | CSALLAGGAGELFF
NA | NA | TRBV9 | CASSVEPRAPYEQYF
NA | NA | TRBV28 | CASSLWTGGQETQYF
NA | TRBD1 | TRBV4-3 | CASSQDSGTASDTQYF
once | NA | TRBV28 | CASSLQSHYEQYF
NA | NA | TRBV18 | CATMRAVTYNEQFF
NA | TRBD1 | TRBV7-3 | CASQATGATEAFF
NA | NA | TRBV15 | CATSREPLIRGTEAFF
few | TRBD2 | TRBV7-3 | CASSLSSGRPNTGELFF
NA | NA | TRBV29-1 | CSVAGGTDTQYF
once | NA | TRBV18 | CASSIGSPVKLFF
NA | NA | TRBV30 | CAWRETQNTEAFF
NA | NA | TRBV25-1 | CASRWGFLAFF
NA | NA | TRBV29-1 | CSVGWGMEEQFF
few | TRBD1 | TRBV3-1 | CASSQDRSTDTQYF
NA | NA | TRBV14 | CASSQDYETQYF
NA | NA | TRBV30 | CAWNGGYSGNTIYF
NA | TRBD2 | TRBV12-3/TRBV12-4 | CASTISGSSYNEQFF
once | NA | TRBV6-2/TRBV6-3 | CASSYPRGGTDTQYF
NA | NA | TRBV4-2 | CASSQEGGSTEAFF
NA | TRBD1 | TRBV4-1 | CASSPWGQSYEQYF
NA | NA | TRBV3-1 | CASSHRDPQETQYF
NA | NA | TRBV5-4 | CASSLGPGETTGELFF
NA | NA | TRBV29-1 | CSVEDRQGGGNTIYF
NA | TRBD1 | TRBV20-1 | CSATRGQGEQYF
NA | TRBD1 | TRBV18 | CASSPDRARTEAFF
NA | TRBD1 | TRBV28 | CASGSATGAAKNIQYF
NA | NA | TRBV7-7 | CASSLGLRETQYF
NA | NA | TRBV30 | CAWSGGNWNQPQHF
NA | NA | TRBV15 | CATSRPDTGELFF
NA | NA | TRBV5-1 | CASSWGTVDLQETQYF
NA | NA | TRBV27 | CASSLWGNQPQHF
NA | TRBD1 | TRBV30 | CAWSVGRTGGNQPQHF
NA | TRBD1 | TRBV28 | CASTLGDRFYGYTF
NA | NA | TRBV7-3 | CASSTSGANVLTF
NA | TRBD2 | TRBV4-1 | CASSQWLAGGFQETQYF
NA | TRBD1 | TRBV12-5 | CASARDRGASYEQYF
NA | TRBD1 | TRBV9 | CAHGTVFSYEQYF
NA | NA | TRBV3-1 | CASSPGGSDTEAFF
NA | NA | TRBV4-3 | CASSLRGGEQYF
NA | NA | TRBV29-1 | CSVGPRQENTEAFF
NA | NA | TRBV19 | CASSKTGNTEAFF
NA | NA | TRBV21-1 | CASSKGETSIKNIQYF
NA | TRBD1 | TRBV29-1 | CSLLDRLYGYTF
NA | NA | TRBV3-1 | CASSQAFTDTQYF
NA | TRBD1 | TRBV3-1 | CASSPFRTGDYEQYF
NA | NA | TRBV12-3/TRBV12-4 | CASSNNQPQHF
NA | NA | TRBV20-1 | CSASFLGRLGTDTQYF
NA | NA | TRBV3-1 | CASSQGGRAGANVLTF
NA | NA | TRBV29-1 | CSVGLGAWDEQYF
NA | NA | TRBV30 | CAWVREGSADTQYF